This T cell receptor beta chain appears in the sequencing data of a study of glioma-infiltrating T cells. Using RNA template, CDR3s of TCR alpha and beta were amplified with iRepertoire arm-PCR. Tissue mRNA or PBMC total RNA, about 85-400 ng, went into one-step reverse transcription and amplification. Via MiXCR, TCRdb re-called the multiplex PCR reads, giving one row per CDR3 protein. The sample holds more than 20,000 distinct CDR3 sequences, 20% to 25% seen once. Between the trimmed V and J ends, which lost 5 bases and 2 bases, there was a span of 11 bases. Germline V gene sequence: CDR1 MDHEN, CDR2 SYDVKM. The CDR3 loop spans 14 amino acids. The sample holds many counts of this clonotype.

The TCR sequence derives from a human donor with low-grade glioma or glioblastoma, undergoing nonglioma brain surgery, or in good health (not recorded which). The chain has TRBV28 and TRBJ2-3, with D perhaps TRBD1 (5 bases). The sample consisted of glioma tissue, nonneoplastic brain tissue, or PBMCs (not recorded which). CDR3: CASSKQDLTDTQYF. For the CDR3, the DNA is TGTGCCAGCAGTAAACAGGACCTCACAGATACGCAGTATTTT. The entire variable domain, with the rest obtained from reference TRBV28 and TRBJ2-3, is as follows: DVKVTQSSRYLVKRTGEKVFLECVQDMDHENMFWYRQDPGLGLRLIYFSYDVKMKEKGDIPEGYSVSREKKERFSLILESASTNQTSMYLCASSKQDLTDTQYFGPGTRLTVL.